This note documents a single T cell receptor beta chain sequence. Its antigen is unknown. With 5 bases removed from V and 7 bases from J, the gap between germline ends came to 23 bases. The germline CDR1 and CDR2 sequences are SEHNR and FQNEAQ (reference sequence). The CDR3 loop spans 16 amino acids. Run at survey level, the immunoSEQ assay was version v3.0. TCRdb's copy holds only in-frame clones and misses some; the assay was immunoSEQ multiplex PCR. The table shows approximately 23,000 clones, with about four fifths occurring only once. This specimen comes from a study of long-term antiretroviral therapy in people with HIV. Study in general: It was about a decade after the earliest samples that the 2015 immediate-ART recommendation appeared. Study-wide findings and caveats: Transplant donor controls retained higher diversity, though diversity increased after ART. Before ART, certain clones expanded, and these dominated the repertoire at all time points.

Every one of the participants with HIV received treatment in the United States. The receptor was derived from a man aged 30-40 years with HIV. The starting material was unsorted PBMCs, obtained approximately 5.7 years after starting antiretroviral therapy. This chain links TRBV7-9 with TRBJ1-2; D remains unclear. In DNA, the CDR3 is TGTGCCAGCAGCCACAGCAGTCCCGGAGGGCCGGGTGGCTACACCTTC. Residues: CASSHSSPGGPGGYTF.